The clone carrying this TCR beta chain was observed a handful of times. The data are from a study of T-cell reconstitution after alpha-beta-depleted transplantation in children. Germline CDR1 SGHAT, CDR2 FQNNGV. V shed 7 bases and J 7 bases; nucleotides not matched to a gene: 17. This CDR3 is built from 17 residues. Unique molecular identifiers were built into the TCRbeta library. TCRdb recomputed calls from the PCR reads with MiXCR, one row per CDR3 protein. The sample has some 200,000 distinct CDR3 sequences; 9.7% are singletons. The V and J genes are TRBV11-2 and TRBJ2-1; TRBD2 aligns across 9 bases. Sequencing was performed on PBMCs from the stem cell graft donor, taken from the stem cell graft. This receptor was obtained from a human donor who donated a stem cell graft to a child with SCID. CDR3: CASTTLDGGGANNEQFF. CDR3 coding DNA: TGTGCCAGCACCACCCTCGATGGCGGGGGGGCTAATAATGAGCAGTTCTTC.